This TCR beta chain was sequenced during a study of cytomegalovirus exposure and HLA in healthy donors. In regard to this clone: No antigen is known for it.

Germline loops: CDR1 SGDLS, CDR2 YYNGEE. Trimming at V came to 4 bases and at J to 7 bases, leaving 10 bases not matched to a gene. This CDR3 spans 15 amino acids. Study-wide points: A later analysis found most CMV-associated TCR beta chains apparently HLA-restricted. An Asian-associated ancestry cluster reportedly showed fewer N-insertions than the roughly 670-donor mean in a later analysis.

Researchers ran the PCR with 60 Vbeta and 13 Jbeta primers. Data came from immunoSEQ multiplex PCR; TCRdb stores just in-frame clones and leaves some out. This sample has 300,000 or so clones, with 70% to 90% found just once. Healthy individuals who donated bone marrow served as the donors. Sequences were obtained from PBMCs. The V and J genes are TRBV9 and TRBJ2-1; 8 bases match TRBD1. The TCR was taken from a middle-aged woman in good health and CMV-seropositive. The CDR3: CASSPRGRRENEQFF. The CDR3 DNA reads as TGTGCCAGCAGCCCCAGGGGGCGGAGGGAAAATGAGCAGTTCTTC.